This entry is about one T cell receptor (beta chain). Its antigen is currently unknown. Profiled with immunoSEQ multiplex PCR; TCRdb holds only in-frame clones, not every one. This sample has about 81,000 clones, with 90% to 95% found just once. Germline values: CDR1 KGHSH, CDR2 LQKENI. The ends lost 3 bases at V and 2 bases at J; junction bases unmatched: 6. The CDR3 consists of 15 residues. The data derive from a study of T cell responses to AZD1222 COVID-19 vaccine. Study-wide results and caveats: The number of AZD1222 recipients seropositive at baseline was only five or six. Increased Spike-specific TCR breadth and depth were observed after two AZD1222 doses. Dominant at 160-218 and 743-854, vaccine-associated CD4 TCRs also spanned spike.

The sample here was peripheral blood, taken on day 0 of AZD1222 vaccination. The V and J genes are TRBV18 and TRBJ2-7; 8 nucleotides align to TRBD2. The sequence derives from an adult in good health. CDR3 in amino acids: CASSPGLALTYEQYF. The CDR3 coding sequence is TGTGCCAGCTCACCTGGACTAGCCCTAACCTACGAGCAGTACTTC. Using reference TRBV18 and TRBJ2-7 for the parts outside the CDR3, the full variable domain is NAGVMQNPRHLVRRRGQEARLRCSPMKGHSHVYWYRQLPEEGLKFMVYLQKENIIDESGMPKERFSAEFPKEGPSILRIQQVVRGDSAAYFCASSPGLALTYEQYFGPGTRLTVT.